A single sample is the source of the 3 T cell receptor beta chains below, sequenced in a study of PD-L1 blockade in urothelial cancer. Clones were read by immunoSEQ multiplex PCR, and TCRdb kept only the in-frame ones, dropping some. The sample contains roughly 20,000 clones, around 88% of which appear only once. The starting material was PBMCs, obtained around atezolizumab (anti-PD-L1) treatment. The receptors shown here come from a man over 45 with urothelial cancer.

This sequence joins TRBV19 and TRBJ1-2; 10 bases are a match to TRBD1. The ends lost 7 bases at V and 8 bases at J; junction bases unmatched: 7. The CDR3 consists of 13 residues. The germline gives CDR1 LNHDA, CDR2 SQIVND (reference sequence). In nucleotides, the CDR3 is TGTGCCAGTACCCTGACAGGGGGCTGGGGCTACACCTTC. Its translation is CASTLTGGWGYTF.

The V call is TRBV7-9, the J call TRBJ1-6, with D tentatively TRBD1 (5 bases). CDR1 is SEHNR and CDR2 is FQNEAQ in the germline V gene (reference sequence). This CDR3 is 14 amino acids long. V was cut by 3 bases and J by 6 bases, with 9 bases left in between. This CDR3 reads CASSLGGGNSPLHF. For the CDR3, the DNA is TGTGCCAGCAGCTTGGGCGGGGGTAATTCACCCCTCCACTTT.

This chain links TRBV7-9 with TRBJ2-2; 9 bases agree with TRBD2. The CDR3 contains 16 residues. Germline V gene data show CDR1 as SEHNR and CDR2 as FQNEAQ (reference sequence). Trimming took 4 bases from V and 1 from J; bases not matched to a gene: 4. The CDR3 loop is CASSSRLAVNTGELFF. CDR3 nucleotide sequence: TGTGCCAGCAGCTCCAGACTAGCGGTGAACACCGGGGAGCTGTTTTTT.